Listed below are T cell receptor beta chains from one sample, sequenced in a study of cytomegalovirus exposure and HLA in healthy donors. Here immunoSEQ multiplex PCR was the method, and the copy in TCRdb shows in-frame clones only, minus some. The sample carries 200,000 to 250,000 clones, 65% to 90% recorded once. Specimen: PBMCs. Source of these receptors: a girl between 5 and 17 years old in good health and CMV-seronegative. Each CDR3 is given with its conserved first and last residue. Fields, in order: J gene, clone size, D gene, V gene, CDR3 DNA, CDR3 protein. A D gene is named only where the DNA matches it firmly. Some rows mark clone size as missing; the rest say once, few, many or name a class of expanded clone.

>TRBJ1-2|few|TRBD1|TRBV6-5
TGTGCCAGCAGTCGGGACAGGGGTTATGGCTACACCTTC
CASSRDRGYGYTF
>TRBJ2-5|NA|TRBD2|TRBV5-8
TGTGCCAGCAGCCCATGGCTAGCGGTACGTTCCCAAGAGACCCAGTACTTC
CASSPWLAVRSQETQYF
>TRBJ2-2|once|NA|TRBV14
TGTGCCAGCAGCCGACCCGGGACAACAACCGGGGAGCTGTTTTTT
CASSRPGTTTGELFF
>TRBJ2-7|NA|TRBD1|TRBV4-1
TGCGCCAGCAGCCAACCCCAACAGGGACAGGGCTACGAGCAGTACTTC
CASSQPQQGQGYEQYF
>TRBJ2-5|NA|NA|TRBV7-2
TGTGCCAGCAGCATCGACAGCGGGGAGACCCAGTACTTC
CASSIDSGETQYF
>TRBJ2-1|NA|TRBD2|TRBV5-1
TGCGCCAGCACGAGCGGGAGCACGAGCTCCTACAATGAGCAGTTCTTC
CASTSGSTSSYNEQFF
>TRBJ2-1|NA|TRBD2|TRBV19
TGTGCCAGTAGTGTACCGGGACTAGCGGGATCTTGGAATGAGCAGTTCTTC
CASSVPGLAGSWNEQFF
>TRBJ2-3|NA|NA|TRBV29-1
TGCAGCGCCCCCCAGGAGGGGTGGTCAGATACGCAGTATTTT
CSAPQEGWSDTQYF
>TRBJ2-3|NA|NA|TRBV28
TGTGCCAGCAGCCTTAGGCCAGGGGGGAGAACTAGCACAGATACGCAGTATTTT
CASSLRPGGRTSTDTQYF
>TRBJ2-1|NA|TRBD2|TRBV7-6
TGTGCCAGCAGCTTGGCGGGAGCCTTGGATGAGCAGTTCTTC
CASSLAGALDEQFF
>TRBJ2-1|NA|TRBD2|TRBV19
TGTGCCAGTAGTCCAACTAGCGGGGGGCACAATGAGCAGTTCTTC
CASSPTSGGHNEQFF
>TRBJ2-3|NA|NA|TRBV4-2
TGTGCCAGCAGCCAAGATTCTCGGATTCCCGGGACTGTCCCCTTTAGGAACACAGATACGCAGTATTTT
CASSQDSRIPGTVPFRNTDTQYF
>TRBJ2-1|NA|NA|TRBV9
TGTGCCAGCAGCGTAGACCCCAGCTCCTACAATGAGCAGTTCTTC
CASSVDPSSYNEQFF
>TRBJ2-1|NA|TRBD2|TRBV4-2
TGTGCCAGCAGCCAAGCTAGGTTTGGTAGCGGGGTACATGAGCAGTTCTTC
CASSQARFGSGVHEQFF
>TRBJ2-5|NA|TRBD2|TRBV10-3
TGTGCCATCAGGGAGCGGGGGGCCCCTCAAGAGACCCAGTACTTC
CAIRERGAPQETQYF
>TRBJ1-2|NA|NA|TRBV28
TGTGCCAGCAGTTTATTAAGGGGAGGTGGCTACACCTTC
CASSLLRGGGYTF
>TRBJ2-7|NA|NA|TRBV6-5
TGTGCCAGCAGTTACGATCAGGTCGGGGGCGAGCAGTACTTC
CASSYDQVGGEQYF
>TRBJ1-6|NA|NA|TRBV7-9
TGTGCCAGCAGCTTAGGGGTAGGACTCTCACCCCTCCACTTT
CASSLGVGLSPLHF
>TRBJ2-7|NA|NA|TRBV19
TGTGCCAGTAGTCAACCCTCGGAGGTATCCTACGAGCAGTACTTC
CASSQPSEVSYEQYF
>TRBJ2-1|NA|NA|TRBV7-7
TGTGCTAGCAGCTTAGCTACGAGCCTAGCTTCCTACAATGAGCAGTTCTTC
CASSLATSLASYNEQFF
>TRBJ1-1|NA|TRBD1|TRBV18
TGTGCCAGCTCACCCCTAACTACTCCAGACAGGGGGGGAACTGAAGCTTTCTTT
CASSPLTTPDRGGTEAFF
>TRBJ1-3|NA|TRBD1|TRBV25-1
TGTGCCAGCAGTGAACACGGACAGGGGACCATATATTTT
CASSEHGQGTIYF
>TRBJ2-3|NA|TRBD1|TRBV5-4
TGTGCCAGCAGCCCTGGACAGGGGGCAGGAGATACGCAGTATTTT
CASSPGQGAGDTQYF
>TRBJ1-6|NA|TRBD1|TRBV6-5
TGTGCCAGCAGTATCGGGACAGGGGTCTCACCCCTCCACTTT
CASSIGTGVSPLHF
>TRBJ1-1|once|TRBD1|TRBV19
TGTGCCAGTAGCCTGAAATCCAACAGGGGAGGCACTGAAGCTTTCTTT
CASSLKSNRGGTEAFF
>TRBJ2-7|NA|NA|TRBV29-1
TGCAGCGTTGGGGGACGGGCCCTACAGGGCGACGAGCAGTACTTC
CSVGGRALQGDEQYF
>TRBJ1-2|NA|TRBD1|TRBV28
TGTGCCAGCAGTTTTAGACAGGGACACTATGGCTACACCTTC
CASSFRQGHYGYTF
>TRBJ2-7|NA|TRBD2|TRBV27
TGTGCCAGCAGACAAAGGGGCACTAGCGCCTCCTCCTACGAGCAGTACTTC
CASRQRGTSASSYEQYF
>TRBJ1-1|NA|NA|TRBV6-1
TGTGCCAGCAGTGATGTCCGGGTTCGGGCTGAAGCTTTCTTT
CASSDVRVRAEAFF
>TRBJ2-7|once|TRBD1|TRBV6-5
TGTGCCAGCAGTTACGGAGCAGGGGGCTCCTACGAGCAGTACTTC
CASSYGAGGSYEQYF
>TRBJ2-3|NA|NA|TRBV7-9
TGTTCCAGCACCTCCAGGACAGATACGCAGTATTTT
CSSTSRTDTQYF
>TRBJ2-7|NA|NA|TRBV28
TGTGCCAGCAGTGAAGATACAGGGATTAAAATGAACTTC
CASSEDTGIKMNF
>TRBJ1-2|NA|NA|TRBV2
TGTGCCACCCGGGGGGGTGCCTATGGCTACACCTTC
CATRGGAYGYTF
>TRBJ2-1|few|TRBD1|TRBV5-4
TGTGCCAGCAGCTCCGCCGTCGACAGGGGCGAGTTCTTC
CASSSAVDRGEFF
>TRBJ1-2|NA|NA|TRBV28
TGTGCCAGCAGTTTGGCAGGGAATTATAACTATGGCTACACCTTC
CASSLAGNYNYGYTF
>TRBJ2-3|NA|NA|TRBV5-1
TGCGCCAGCAGCCGAAATAAAATGTTGGGTGGGACTAGCACAGATACGCAGTATTTT
CASSRNKMLGGTSTDTQYF